The 10 T cell receptor beta chains below were found in one sample sequenced in a study of PD-L1 blockade in urothelial cancer. Repertoires were generated with immunoSEQ multiplex PCR, while TCRdb's copy carries only in-frame clones and drops some. The sample includes about 95,000 clones, around 86% of them seen just once. Time point defined: pretreatment peripheral blood. The sample in question was PBMCs, obtained around atezolizumab (anti-PD-L1) treatment. Every receptor here comes from a man in his fifties or sixties with urothelial cancer.

The chain employs TRBV4-2 and TRBJ1-1, with TRBD1 matching over 7 bases. V shed 2 bases, J shed 5 bases, and the junction held 8 bases outside the gene matches. CDR1 is LGHNA, CDR2 YNFKEQ, per germline. This CDR3 is 15 amino acids long. The CDR3 loop is CASSQPTGAETEAFF. CDR3 nucleotides: TGTGCCAGCAGCCAACCTACAGGGGCCGAGACTGAAGCTTTCTTT.

This clone is a singleton in its sample. The chain carries TRBV18 and TRBJ1-1, with a possible D match to TRBD1 (6 bases). Trimming took off 3 bases at V and 0 bases at J, with 8 bases between the two ends. This CDR3 is 14 amino acids long. The germline V gene has CDR1 KGHSH and CDR2 LQKENI. The CDR3 sequence is CASSPTGLNTEAFF. The CDR3 coding sequence is TGTGCCAGCTCACCGACAGGATTGAACACTGAAGCTTTCTTT.

V usage is TRBV28 and J usage is TRBJ1-1; D uncertain. The CDR3 runs 12 residues. The germline V gene has CDR1 MDHEN and CDR2 SYDVKM. V shed 5 bases and J shed 8 bases, with 12 bases lying between them. CDR3 sequence (DNA): TGTGCCAGCAGTCCTGCCGGTTCCGAAGCTTTCTTT. Translation: CASSPAGSEAFF. The full variable domain, completed using reference TRBV28 and TRBJ1-1, is DVKVTQSSRYLVKRTGEKVFLECVQDMDHENMFWYRQDPGLGLRLIYFSYDVKMKEKGDIPEGYSVSREKKERFSLILESASTNQTSMYLCASSPAGSEAFFGQGTRLTVV.

This clone was counted once. This rearrangement joins TRBV5-4 to TRBJ2-7; 7 bases align to TRBD2. V trimming: 3 bases; J trimming: 3 bases; junction bases outside the gene matches: 12. The CDR3 is 16 amino acids. Germline V lookup: CDR1 SGHNT, CDR2 YYREEE (reference sequence). The chain's CDR3 is CASSSLGQREDYEQYF. The CDR3 DNA reads TGTGCCAGCAGCTCCCTGGGCCAGCGGGAAGACTACGAGCAGTACTTC. Based on the CDR3 plus reference TRBV5-4 and TRBJ2-7, the full variable domain is ETGVTQSPTHLIKTRGQQVTLRCSSQSGHNTVSWYQQALGQGPQFIFQYYREEENGRGNFPPRFSGLQFPNYSSELNVNALELDDSALYLCASSSLGQREDYEQYFGPGTRLTVT.

This chain joins TRBV27 and TRBJ2-1; 11 bases fit TRBD2. V gave up 7 bases and J gave up 8 bases; unmatched junction bases: 10. Germline V gene lookup returns CDR1 MNHEY and CDR2 SMNVEV (reference sequence). The CDR3 is made up of 15 amino acids. The CDR3 bases are TGTGCCAGCACCTTAGCGGGAGGGATTGGGCATGAGCAGTTCTTC. Encoded protein: CASTLAGGIGHEQFF.

The chain links TRBV6-5 to TRBJ2-7; D gene unclear. Germline V gene lookup returns CDR1 MNHEY and CDR2 SVGAGI. V was clipped by 0 bases and J by 5 bases, with 8 bases between them. This CDR3 has 13 residues. CDR3 coding DNA: TGTGCCAGCAGTTACTCGATGCGGAACGAGCAGTACTTC. Encoded protein: CASSYSMRNEQYF.

V is TRBV9 and J is TRBJ2-1; 8 bases line up with TRBD2. Germline V gene lookup returns CDR1 SGDLS and CDR2 YYNGEE. V was pared by 0 bases and J by 8 bases, with 7 bases of the junction left unmatched. The CDR3 totals 15 residues. CDR3 loop: CASSVERGPSDEQFF. For the CDR3, the DNA is TGTGCCAGCAGCGTAGAGCGGGGGCCAAGCGATGAGCAGTTCTTC.

The rearrangement uses TRBV5-4 and TRBJ1-6; 9 positions match TRBD1. V dropped 2 bases and J dropped 2; count of bases not matched to a gene: 8. The CDR3 runs to 18 residues. Germline assignment: CDR1 SGHNT and CDR2 YYREEE (reference sequence). Here the CDR3 reads CASSLTGGEETYNSPLHF. The CDR3 nucleotides are TGTGCCAGCAGCTTAACAGGGGGCGAAGAGACCTATAATTCACCCCTCCACTTT.

This clone showed up just a few times. J is TRBJ1-2 and V is TRBV5-1, with D perhaps TRBD1 (5 bases). Germline V gene data show CDR1 as SGHRS and CDR2 as YFSETQ. V was shortened by 2 bases and J by 5 bases, with 16 bases between the two germline ends. CDR3 size: 15 residues. In DNA form, the CDR3 reads TGCGCCAGCAGCTTCCTCAGTACGGGGGGTTATGGCTACACCTTC. This sequence encodes CASSFLSTGGYGYTF.

This clone was counted once. This sequence joins TRBV5-1 and TRBJ1-3, with unresolved D. CDR1 is SGHRS, CDR2 YFSETQ, per germline. The V end was cut by 3 bases, the J end by 3 bases, with 7 bases between. The CDR3 is made up of 13 amino acids. The CDR3 sequence is CASSSDNGNTIYF. The CDR3 nucleotides read TGCGCCAGCAGCTCTGACAATGGAAACACCATATATTTT.